One T cell receptor beta chain is described in this entry. Original handling: Scientists estimated how many nucleated cells there were by amplifying reference gene primers. Produced via immunoSEQ multiplex PCR; TCRdb's table is partial and in-frame only. V and J calls and clone size come straight from that table; D and trimming were deduced from the DNA. Among 200,000 to 250,000 clones listed, roughly 89% were seen once. These data come from a study of blood T cell repertoires in COVID-19. Study-wide background: COVID-19 samples, acute and convalescent, were from the United States, Italy and Spain.

From germline, CDR1 is SQVTM and CDR2 ANQGSEA. CDR3 length: 14 residues. Between the trimmed V and J ends, which lost 5 bases and 5 bases, there was a span of 15 bases. The sequence was collected from a young man who had recovered from COVID-19. The chain is built from TRBV29-1 and TRBJ1-4, with D possibly TRBD1 on 5 matching bases. The sample taken for sequencing was peripheral blood. The CDR3 region is CSVMVFGHNEKLFF. The CDR3 DNA reads as TGCAGCGTTATGGTATTTGGACACAATGAAAAACTGTTTTTT.